These 21 T cell receptor beta chains were all obtained from the same sample, sequenced in a study of cytomegalovirus exposure and HLA in healthy donors. The PCR used 60 Vbeta and 13 Jbeta primers. Some clones are missing from TCRdb's copy, which holds only in-frame ones; the method was immunoSEQ multiplex PCR. The data contain 210,000 or so clones, over 75% of them seen just once; the ten biggest clones take up around 0.2%. Sequencing input: PBMCs. Source of these receptors: a girl aged 2-10 years in good health and CMV-seronegative.

The gene calls are TRBV4-1 and TRBJ2-1, with D perhaps matching TRBD2 (6 bases). V lost 0 bases to trimming and J lost 1 base, with 7 bases between them. The length of the CDR3 is 15 residues. Germline V gene lookup returns CDR1 MGHRA and CDR2 YSYEKL. CDR3 sequence: CASSQEEGSYNEQFF. The CDR3 DNA sequence: TGCGCCAGCAGCCAAGAGGAGGGGTCCTACAATGAGCAGTTCTTC.

This clone was observed a handful of times. The chain uses TRBV10-3 and TRBJ1-5, with TRBD1 identical over 8 bases. This CDR3 spans 15 amino acids. Trimming removed 6 bases from V and 2 bases from J; junction bases left unmatched: 6. Per germline, CDR1 ENHRY and CDR2 SYGVKD. DNA for the CDR3: TGTGCCATCAGCCAGGGGGCATTCGGCAATCAGCCCCAGCATTTT. Residues: CAISQGAFGNQPQHF.

The chain has TRBV9 and TRBJ2-7, with a weak D call TRBD2 (6 bases). The length of the CDR3 is 15 residues. Germline CDR1 and CDR2: SGDLS and YYNGEE. The V gene lost 3 bases and the J gene lost 3 bases, with 16 bases spanning the gap. CDR3 coding DNA: TGTGCCAGCAGCGAAACCTCGGGACTTATCTACGAGCAGTACTTC. The encoded protein is CASSETSGLIYEQYF. The complete variable domain, with remaining parts taken from reference TRBV9 and TRBJ2-7, reads DSGVTQTPKHLITATGQRVTLRCSPRSGDLSVYWYQQSLDQGLQFLIQYYNGEERAKGNILERFSAQQFPDLHSELNLSSLELGDSALYFCASSETSGLIYEQYFGPGTRLTVT.

This sequence joins TRBV6-4 and TRBJ2-3; 11 bases are shared with TRBD2. The CDR3 has 16 amino acids. Germline trimming cut 0 bases from V and 6 bases from J; bases unmatched to any gene: 5. Germline CDR1 is MRHNA and CDR2 is SNTAGT. CDR3 nucleotides: TGTGCCAGCAGTGACTCTCTGGCTAGCGGGAGGGATACGCAGTATTTT. It is translated as CASSDSLASGRDTQYF.

V and J are TRBV7-9 and TRBJ2-7; 12 positions match TRBD1. Germline V gene data show CDR1 as SEHNR and CDR2 as FQNEAQ (reference sequence). This CDR3 spans 15 amino acids. V shed 2 bases, J shed 6 bases, and the junction held 5 bases outside the gene matches. The CDR3: CASSLSGTGGREQYF. In nucleotides, the CDR3 is TGTGCCAGCAGCTTATCCGGGACAGGGGGCCGCGAGCAGTACTTC.

The V and J genes are TRBV11-2 and TRBJ2-3; 10 positions agree with TRBD1. The V gene end was trimmed by 6 bases and the J gene end by 6 bases; junction bases not matched to a gene: 3. This CDR3 comprises 13 residues. Germline V gives CDR1 SGHAT, CDR2 FQNNGV. CDR3 in DNA: TGTGCCAGCAGTCGGACAGGGGGGGATACGCAGTATTTT. Translated, it gives CASSRTGGDTQYF.

The chain joins TRBV30 to TRBJ1-5, with 10 bases lining up with TRBD1. V gave up 1 base and J gave up 8 bases; unmatched junction bases: 8. The germline V gene has CDR1 GTSNPN and CDR2 SVGIG (reference sequence). This CDR3 region has 15 residues. CDR3 nucleotides: TGTGCCTGGAGTGAAAGGGACAGGGGAAATAAGCCCCAGCATTTT. Translating it yields CAWSERDRGNKPQHF.

The CDR3 is CASAEDRVQPQHF. Here the CDR3 DNA reads TGTGCCAGTGCCGAAGACAGGGTTCAGCCCCAGCATTTT. V usage is TRBV19 and J usage is TRBJ1-5; 7 bases line up with TRBD1. The CDR3 consists of 13 residues. V lost 8 bases to trimming and J lost 6 bases; unmatched junction nucleotides: 7. The germline gives CDR1 LNHDA, CDR2 SQIVND (reference sequence).

V gene TRBV27 combines with J gene TRBJ2-2; TRBD1 is a possible D gene (5 bases). Germline CDR1 MNHEY, CDR2 SMNVEV (reference sequence). V lost 2 bases to trimming and J lost 0 bases, with 7 bases between them. CDR3 size: 15 residues. DNA of the CDR3: TGTGCCAGCAGTTTAAGGACACCGAACACCGGGGAGCTGTTTTTT. Translated, it gives CASSLRTPNTGELFF.

CDR3 DNA: TGTGCCAGCAGTGAACCAGGGAACACTGAAGCTTTCTTT. Translated, it gives CASSEPGNTEAFF. V usage is TRBV25-1 and J usage is TRBJ1-1; no firm D call. Germline CDR1 and CDR2: MGHDK and SYGVNS. This CDR3 comprises 13 residues. Deletions cut 2 bases from V and 1 base from J, with 5 bases between.

V and J are TRBV4-1 and TRBJ1-1; D ambiguous. Germline CDR1 is MGHRA and CDR2 is YSYEKL. With 0 bases removed from V and 7 bases from J, the gap between germline ends came to 9 bases. This CDR3 has 13 residues. CDR3 in DNA: TGCGCCAGCAGCCAAGACCCTTTGTTTGAAGCTTTCTTT. Its protein is CASSQDPLFEAFF.

This chain uses TRBV5-1 with TRBJ1-1, with 10 bases fitting TRBD1. With 3 bases clipped from V and 3 bases from J, the junction kept 14 bases outside the gene matches. This CDR3 region has 18 residues. Germline CDR1 is SGHRS and CDR2 is YFSETQ. CDR3 DNA: TGCGCCAGCAGCTCCCGACAGGGGGCGACCCGGCCGGACACTGAAGCTTTCTTT. Encoded protein: CASSSRQGATRPDTEAFF.

V is TRBV11-1 and J is TRBJ2-5; 7 positions agree with TRBD2. CDR1 and CDR2 from the germline V gene are SGHAT and FQDESV (reference sequence). V shed 2 bases, J shed 4 bases, and the junction held 7 bases outside the gene matches. CDR3 length equals 15 residues. Written as DNA, the CDR3 is TGTGCCAGCAGCTTAAGGGCTAGCGGTGGAGAGACCCAGTACTTC. The encoded protein is CASSLRASGGETQYF.

Only a few counts were recorded for this clone. This sequence joins TRBV19 and TRBJ1-1; D might be TRBD1 (5 bases). The CDR3 consists of 15 residues. The germline gives CDR1 LNHDA, CDR2 SQIVND (reference sequence). Trimming stripped 6 bases from V and 0 bases from J, with 14 bases between. The CDR3 sequence: CASRAGSGLNTEAFF. CDR3 in DNA: TGTGCCAGTAGAGCAGGGTCAGGACTGAACACTGAAGCTTTCTTT.

This chain uses TRBV10-1 with TRBJ2-3; 12 bases are shared with TRBD2. After removal of 8 bases from V and 6 bases from J, the junction contained 12 bases not matched to a gene. Germline V gene sequence: CDR1 WNHNN, CDR2 SYGVQD (reference sequence). There are 16 residues in the CDR3. The CDR3 protein is CASGGQGLAGTDTQYF. In DNA form, the CDR3 reads TGCGCCAGCGGCGGCCAAGGACTAGCGGGAACGGATACGCAGTATTTT.

CDR3: CASSSPYEQYF. CDR3 bases: TGTGCCAGCAGCTCCCCTTACGAGCAGTACTTC. This chain uses TRBV5-4 with TRBJ2-7, with D uncertain. V gave up 3 bases and J gave up 4 bases, with 5 bases separating them. Germline V gene data show CDR1 as SGHNT and CDR2 as YYREEE (reference sequence). This CDR3 region has 11 residues.

This chain joins TRBV6-4 and TRBJ2-7; 7 bases match TRBD1. The CDR3 loop spans 13 amino acids. Germline V lookup: CDR1 MRHNA, CDR2 SNTAGT. V dropped 8 bases and J dropped 4; count of bases not matched to a gene: 8. The CDR3 region is CASGTVLFYEQYF. The CDR3 DNA is TGTGCCAGCGGGACAGTTTTGTTTTACGAGCAGTACTTC.

This clone showed up just once. The J gene is TRBJ1-1, the V gene TRBV29-1; no definite D call. V lost 1 base and J 4 bases, leaving 16 bases between the germline ends. This CDR3 region has 15 residues. Germline values: CDR1 SQVTM, CDR2 ANQGSEA. CDR3 sequence (DNA): TGCAGCGTTGAAGCGATTTCTGACTGGAGCACTGAAGCTTTCTTT. It specifies CSVEAISDWSTEAFF. The full variable domain, its missing parts supplied by reference TRBV29-1 and TRBJ1-1, is SAVISQKPSRDICQRGTSLTIQCQVDSQVTMMFWYRQQPGQSLTLIATANQGSEATYESGFVIDKFPISRPNLTFSTLTVSNMSPEDSSIYLCSVEAISDWSTEAFFGQGTRLTVV.

V usage is TRBV5-1 and J usage is TRBJ2-1; D might be TRBD2 (5 bases). Looked up from germline, CDR1 is SGHRS and CDR2 is YFSETQ. V was clipped by 2 bases and J by 10 bases, with 13 bases between them. This CDR3 comprises 13 residues. The CDR3 loop is CASSLERAREQFF. The CDR3 bases are TGCGCCAGCAGCTTAGAGAGGGCGCGAGAGCAGTTCTTC.

This clone was seen a few times. The DNA for the CDR3 is TGTGCCAGCAGTGAATATGAGGGACAGGGGGCTTGGGGCTATGGCTACACCTTC. This gives the protein CASSEYEGQGAWGYGYTF. This chain links TRBV6-1 with TRBJ1-2; TRBD1 matches at 12 bases. Germline-derived CDR1 and CDR2 are MNHNS and SASEGT. This CDR3 has 18 residues. After removal of 2 bases from V and 4 bases from J, the junction contained 11 bases not matched to a gene.

The chain is built from TRBV5-1 and TRBJ2-3; D not resolved. Trimming took 0 bases from V and 1 from J, leaving 9 bases between them. The CDR3 has 15 amino acids. Looked up from germline, CDR1 is SGHRS and CDR2 is YFSETQ. CDR3 sequence: CASSLASLGTDTQYF. CDR3 DNA: TGCGCCAGCAGCTTGGCCTCTCTTGGCACAGATACGCAGTATTTT.